This TCR beta chain was obtained from a study of cytomegalovirus exposure and HLA in healthy donors. Study-level points and caveats: Equally common other TCR beta chains were less clonally expanded than HLA-associated ones, a later analysis found.

Looked up from germline, CDR1 is LNHDA and CDR2 is SQIVND (reference sequence). V lost 4 bases and J lost 1, with 7 bases in between. The CDR3 spans 13 residues. The PCR contained 60 Vbeta and 13 Jbeta primers. TCRdb's table, derived via immunoSEQ multiplex PCR, lists solely in-frame clones and lacks some. This sample carries 75,000 to 90,000 clones, 10% of them seen once, and the ten largest clones take approximately 23%. This clone appeared a few times. As yet, its antigen is unknown. The source of this sequence is a man aged 55 to 69 in good health and CMV-seropositive. This rearrangement joins TRBV19 to TRBJ1-1; D call uncertain. Sequencing input: PBMCs. This CDR3 is CASSTGRNTEAFF. DNA for the CDR3: TGTGCCAGTAGTACGGGGAGGAACACTGAAGCTTTCTTT.